This TCR beta chain originates from a study of cytomegalovirus exposure and HLA in healthy donors. V was clipped by 4 bases and J by 3 bases; unmatched bases: 11. Germline V gene sequence: CDR1 SGHRS, CDR2 YFSETQ. The CDR3 loop spans 17 amino acids. The PCR contained 60 Vbeta and 13 Jbeta primers. Clones were sequenced by immunoSEQ multiplex PCR, and TCRdb holds only the in-frame ones, with some missing. The sample records fewer than 180,000 clones, roughly 78% being singletons. Sequences were obtained from PBMCs. The TCR sequence derives from a man aged 45-65 years in good health and CMV-seropositive. This chain joins TRBV5-1 and TRBJ2-3; 10 nucleotides agree with TRBD1. The DNA for the CDR3 is TGCGCCAGCAGCGCGGGATCGACAGGGGGCGGAACAGATACGCAGTATTTT. Amino acids: CASSAGSTGGGTDTQYF.